This TCR beta chain was documented in a study of blood T cells in healthy people across ages. The wider study: T cells yielded about one barcoded beta molecule per two cells through template switching. General study points: Relative to aged donors, long-lived donors carried more naive CD4+ cells and displayed higher diversity.

Combining a sample-barcoded 5' primer with a J-beta primer mix, a second PCR ran for roughly 7 to 12 cycles. MiXCR was run by TCRdb on the 5' RACE reads, yielding one entry per CDR3 protein. The profile shows some 1,800,000 distinct CDR3 sequences, about two fifths of them singletons. This clonotype was counted between two and nine times. Its specificity is unknown. CDR3 size: 11 residues. Germline V lookup: CDR1 MNHEY, CDR2 SVGAGI. V lost 7 bases and J lost 6, with 9 bases in between. The sample was blood. The TCR comes from a human donor in good health. The J gene is TRBJ2-5, the V gene TRBV6-5; no clear D gene. The CDR3 DNA follows: TGTGCCAGCACCCTCGGAAAGACCCAGTACTTC. This encodes CASTLGKTQYF.